The 30 T cell receptor beta chains below come from one sample, sequenced in a study of cytomegalovirus exposure and HLA in healthy donors. Clones were sequenced by immunoSEQ multiplex PCR, and TCRdb holds only the in-frame ones, with some missing. The sample has about 160,000 clones, about 90% seen once; the top ten hold about 5.8%. Sequencing was performed on PBMCs. The source of these receptors is a woman aged 25 to 39 in good health and CMV-seronegative.

The chain is built from TRBV9 and TRBJ2-2, with 16 bases matching TRBD2. The junction had 6 bases not matched to a gene; V was cut back by 4 bases and J by 3 bases. Looked up from germline, CDR1 is SGDLS and CDR2 is YYNGEE. There are 18 residues in the CDR3. The CDR3 region is CASSIGTSGGADTGELFF. DNA of the CDR3: TGTGCCAGCAGCATCGGGACTAGCGGGGGGGCCGACACCGGGGAGCTGTTTTTT. Combining the CDR3 with reference TRBV9 and TRBJ2-2 gives the whole variable domain DSGVTQTPKHLITATGQRVTLRCSPRSGDLSVYWYQQSLDQGLQFLIQYYNGEERAKGNILERFSAQQFPDLHSELNLSSLELGDSALYFCASSIGTSGGADTGELFFGEGSRLTVL.

The chain employs TRBV7-2 and TRBJ1-1; D gene uncertain. Germline-derived CDR1 and CDR2 are SGHTA and FQGNSA. The CDR3 runs 13 residues. The V end lost 4 bases, the J end lost 0 bases, and 6 bases lay between the germline ends. CDR3 in amino acids: CASSWAVNTEAFF. DNA of the CDR3: TGTGCCAGCAGCTGGGCAGTGAACACTGAAGCTTTCTTT. Filled out from reference TRBV7-2 and TRBJ1-1, the complete variable domain reads GAGVSQSPSNKVTEKGKDVELRCDPISGHTALYWYRQSLGQGLEFLIYFQGNSAPDKSGLPSDRFSAERTGGSVSTLTIQRTQQEDSAVYLCASSWAVNTEAFFGQGTRLTVV.

The CDR3 bases are TGTGCCAGCAGCTCACCCGGGACTAGCGGGAGTGTCTACGAGCAGTACTTC. Its translation: CASSSPGTSGSVYEQYF. V and J are TRBV5-4 and TRBJ2-7, with 14 bases that match TRBD2. This CDR3 contains 17 residues. With 3 bases clipped from V and 3 bases from J, the junction kept 8 bases outside the gene matches. Germline assignment: CDR1 SGHNT and CDR2 YYREEE (reference sequence).

The rearrangement links TRBV19 to TRBJ2-3; D uncertain. CDR3 length: 14 residues. V was pared by 9 bases and J by 6 bases, with 19 bases between. The V gene's germline CDR1 is LNHDA and CDR2 SQIVND (reference sequence). For the CDR3, the DNA is TGTGCCAGCGCATTTAGGGCCGGTAGGGATACGCAGTATTTT. Amino acid sequence: CASAFRAGRDTQYF.

The genes are TRBV5-6 and TRBJ1-3; a possible D gene is TRBD1 (6 bases). Germline V gene sequence: CDR1 SGHDT, CDR2 YYEEEE. Trimming removed 4 bases from V and 2 bases from J, with 10 bases in between. This CDR3 has 14 residues. CDR3 residues: CASSVGQPGNTIYF. CDR3 nucleotide sequence: TGTGCCAGCAGCGTAGGACAGCCTGGAAACACCATATATTTT.

J is TRBJ2-7 and V is TRBV29-1; no firm D call. The V end lost 6 bases, the J end lost 1 base, and 7 bases lay between the germline ends. The CDR3 extends over 11 amino acids. Germline-derived CDR1 and CDR2 are SQVTM and ANQGSEA. In nucleotides, the CDR3 is TGCAGCGTCGCCCAGTCCTACGAGCAGTACTTC. Protein sequence: CSVAQSYEQYF.

The chain recombines TRBV6-1 with TRBJ2-7; D is possibly TRBD2 (6 bases). With 2 bases removed from V and 5 bases from J, the gap between germline ends came to 16 bases. CDR1 and CDR2 from the germline V gene are MNHNS and SASEGT. The CDR3 is made up of 15 amino acids. The CDR3 coding sequence is TGTGCCAGCAGTGAATTTTCCCGGGAGAGGAACGAGCAGTACTTC. Translating it yields CASSEFSRERNEQYF.

The CDR3 sequence: CASSFGTGELDTQYF. CDR3 bases: TGTGCCAGCAGCTTTGGGACAGGGGAATTAGATACGCAGTATTTT. The gene calls are TRBV7-2 and TRBJ2-3; 10 bases agree with TRBD1. The ends lost 3 bases at V and 5 bases at J; junction bases unmatched: 5. The CDR3 is made up of 15 amino acids. Germline values: CDR1 SGHTA, CDR2 FQGNSA.

J is TRBJ2-3 and V is TRBV27, with no clear D. Germline V lookup: CDR1 MNHEY, CDR2 SMNVEV (reference sequence). This CDR3 is built from 12 residues. V lost 7 bases, J lost 6 bases, and 11 bases lay in between. The CDR3 region is CASKLGSDTQYF. The CDR3 nucleotides are TGTGCCAGCAAGTTGGGGTCGGATACGCAGTATTTT.

Comment on this clone: A read error may account for a junction end that differs from germline. The chain couples TRBV27 to TRBJ1-5; D is ambiguous. CDR3 size: 15 residues. Germline V lookup: CDR1 MNHEY, CDR2 SMNVEV (reference sequence). The chain's CDR3 is CASSLSSRINQLQHF. The CDR3 coding sequence is TGTGCCAGCAGTTTATCATCCCGGATCAATCAGCTCCAGCATTTT.

V usage is TRBV4-1 and J usage is TRBJ2-2; D perhaps matches TRBD2 (6 bases). The germline CDR1 and CDR2 sequences are MGHRA and YSYEKL. Trimming removed 5 bases from V and 6 bases from J, with 7 bases in between. The CDR3 has 12 residues. In DNA form, the CDR3 reads TGCGCCAGCAGCGGGAGGTCCGGGGAGCTGTTTTTT. Protein: CASSGRSGELFF.

V usage is TRBV7-3 and J usage is TRBJ2-2, with a possible D match to TRBD1 (6 bases). Trimming shortened V by 1 base and J by 0 bases, and 6 bases separated the two germline ends. CDR3 length equals 15 residues. Germline V gives CDR1 SGHTA, CDR2 FQGTGA. CDR3 coding DNA: TGTGCCAGCAGCTTAAACAGGGCGAACACCGGGGAGCTGTTTTTT. Its translation is CASSLNRANTGELFF.

There are a few counts of this clone. V and J are TRBV5-1 and TRBJ1-2, with TRBD1 matching 8 bases. The CDR3 contains 14 residues. V dropped 3 bases and J dropped 4; count of bases not matched to a gene: 5. Germline loops: CDR1 SGHRS, CDR2 YFSETQ. The CDR3, as DNA: TGCGCCAGCAGCTCGAGGACAGGGAGCTATGGCTACACCTTC. Translating it yields CASSSRTGSYGYTF.

This clone appeared once. V is TRBV27 and J is TRBJ2-2; maybe TRBD2 (5 bases). The CDR3 sequence is 15 residues long. Trimming removed 3 bases from V and 4 bases from J, with 12 bases in between. Germline V gives CDR1 MNHEY, CDR2 SMNVEV (reference sequence). The CDR3 DNA is TGTGCCAGCAGTTTCGTGACTACTGGCACCGGGGAGCTGTTTTTT. This codes for CASSFVTTGTGELFF.

The rearrangement links TRBV7-2 to TRBJ1-1, with D hard to call. Germline-derived CDR1 and CDR2 are SGHTA and FQGNSA. V shed 5 bases and J shed 2 bases, with 15 bases lying between them. The length of the CDR3 is 15 residues. CDR3 amino acids: CASSPRMSANTEAFF. The CDR3 bases are TGTGCCAGCAGCCCTAGAATGAGTGCTAACACTGAAGCTTTCTTT.

The chain has TRBV7-9 and TRBJ2-5; D is possibly TRBD2 (5 bases). The CDR3 covers 14 residues. Looked up from germline, CDR1 is SEHNR and CDR2 is FQNEAQ (reference sequence). Trimming stripped 7 bases from V and 2 bases from J, with 14 bases between. The DNA for the CDR3 is TGTGCCAGCATCGAGGAGGACCCGCAAGAGACCCAGTACTTC. This translates into CASIEEDPQETQYF.

This rearrangement joins TRBV11-1 to TRBJ2-5; D uncertain. Germline CDR1 SGHAT, CDR2 FQDESV (reference sequence). Trimming stripped 5 bases from V and 2 bases from J, with 18 bases between. This CDR3 is 16 amino acids long. The CDR3 coding sequence is TGTGCCAGCAGCAAAACGGACGGCAGGCTTCAAGAGACCCAGTACTTC. It codes for CASSKTDGRLQETQYF.

V and J are TRBV6-1 and TRBJ2-1; 8 bases agree with TRBD1. Germline V gene lookup returns CDR1 MNHNS and CDR2 SASEGT. J was trimmed by 0 bases and V by 4 bases; bases with no gene match: 2. This CDR3 region has 15 residues. The CDR3 DNA is TGTGCCAGCAGTGTAGACAGGGGCTCCTACAATGAGCAGTTCTTC. Its protein is CASSVDRGSYNEQFF.

The V and J genes are TRBV7-9 and TRBJ1-2; perhaps TRBD1 as D (6 bases). The CDR3 is made up of 12 amino acids. V was trimmed by 7 bases and J by 13 bases, leaving 19 bases between them. Germline CDR1 reads SEHNR; CDR2 reads FQNEAQ (reference sequence). This CDR3 is CASTRGGIPGTF. The DNA for the CDR3 is TGTGCCAGCACCCGAGGGGGGATACCGGGCACCTTC.

This chain joins TRBV5-4 and TRBJ2-3; 7 bases align to TRBD1. After removal of 4 bases from V and 2 bases from J, the junction contained 7 bases not matched to a gene. CDR1 is SGHNT, CDR2 YYREEE, per germline (reference sequence). This CDR3 has 15 residues. This CDR3 is CASSEVGGHTDTQYF. Here the CDR3 DNA reads TGTGCCAGCAGCGAAGTAGGGGGCCACACAGATACGCAGTATTTT.

The genes are TRBV18 and TRBJ1-1; D ambiguous. CDR1 and CDR2 (germline): KGHSH, LQKENI. This CDR3 comprises 12 residues. Trimming shortened V by 3 bases and J by 4 bases, and 6 bases separated the two germline ends. The CDR3 here is CASSPSGTEAFF. The CDR3 DNA reads TGTGCCAGCTCACCCAGTGGCACTGAAGCTTTCTTT.

This chain uses TRBV4-2 with TRBJ1-5; D is possibly TRBD1 (6 bases). CDR3 length equals 15 residues. CDR1 is LGHNA, CDR2 YNFKEQ, per germline. The V end lost 0 bases, the J end lost 5 bases, and 11 bases lay between the germline ends. CDR3 DNA: TGTGCCAGCAGCCAAGATGGCGCAGGGGATCAGCCCCAGCATTTT. This encodes CASSQDGAGDQPQHF.

The count of this clone is one. The chain combines TRBV29-1 with TRBJ2-1; no clear D gene. The V and J ends lost 2 bases and 7 bases respectively, with 15 bases between them. Germline V gene data show CDR1 as SQVTM and CDR2 as ANQGSEA. The CDR3 spans 14 residues. Written as DNA, the CDR3 is TGCAGCGTTGAAAAAGGGTTCGATGGGAATGAGCAGTTCTTC. This sequence encodes CSVEKGFDGNEQFF.

V usage is TRBV6-5 and J usage is TRBJ2-5, with D maybe TRBD2 (5 bases). V shed 5 bases and J shed 4 bases, with 17 bases lying between them. This CDR3 has 15 residues. Germline CDR1 is MNHEY and CDR2 is SVGAGI. CDR3 in amino acids: CASSTTVALRETQYF. CDR3 DNA sequence: TGTGCCAGCAGTACTACCGTAGCGCTTAGAGAGACCCAGTACTTC.

V gene TRBV14 combines with J gene TRBJ1-4; the D is unclear. CDR3 length: 19 residues. Per germline, CDR1 SGHDN and CDR2 FVKESK. V was cut by 3 bases and J by 0 bases, with 20 bases left in between. CDR3 residues: CASSQLRGLEAPTNEKLFF. The CDR3 DNA reads as TGTGCCAGCAGCCAGCTCCGGGGTCTTGAAGCTCCAACTAATGAAAAACTGTTTTTT.

V and J are TRBV29-1 and TRBJ2-3, with D tentatively TRBD1 or TRBD2 (7 bases each). There are 12 residues in the CDR3. CDR1 and CDR2 from the germline V gene are SQVTM and ANQGSEA. V lost 7 bases and J 12 bases, leaving 20 bases between the germline ends. The CDR3 region is CSAGGGFREQYF. As DNA, the CDR3 is TGCAGCGCAGGGGGGGGGTTCCGTGAACAGTATTTT.

This clone appeared once. V is TRBV7-9 and J is TRBJ2-1, with a tentative D call TRBD2 (6 bases). Germline values: CDR1 SEHNR, CDR2 FQNEAQ (reference sequence). There are 16 residues in the CDR3. Trimming shortened V by 4 bases and J by 7 bases, and 20 bases separated the two germline ends. The CDR3 loop reads CASSSGLSGARNEQFF. In DNA, the CDR3 is TGTGCCAGCAGCTCGGGACTCTCCGGAGCCAGGAATGAGCAGTTCTTC.

This clone showed up just a few times. The same CDR3 also results from other DNA sequences found in this sample. The chain couples TRBV11-1 to TRBJ1-1, with D unclear. Between the trimmed V and J ends, which lost 1 base and 1 base, there was a span of 4 bases. CDR1 SGHAT and CDR2 FQDESV come from the germline V gene (reference sequence). The CDR3 contains 13 residues. This CDR3 reads CASSLGGNTEAFF. The CDR3 DNA reads TGTGCCAGCAGCTTAGGGGGGAACACTGAAGCTTTCTTT.

The chain joins TRBV15 to TRBJ2-7, with D unclear. Germline lookup yields CDR1 LNHNV and CDR2 YYDKDF (reference sequence). This CDR3 has 14 amino acids. With 1 base removed from V and 0 bases from J, the gap between germline ends came to 7 bases. CDR3 in DNA: TGTGCCACCAGCAGAGTCGGCAGCTCCTACGAGCAGTACTTC. This encodes CATSRVGSSYEQYF.

The chain links TRBV7-2 to TRBJ2-3; TRBD2 matches at 13 bases. Per germline, CDR1 SGHTA and CDR2 FQGNSA. V was clipped by 1 base and J by 5 bases; unmatched bases: 6. The CDR3 is made up of 17 amino acids. CDR3 residues: CASSLVTSGGAGDTQYF. The CDR3 DNA reads as TGTGCCAGCAGCTTAGTAACTAGCGGGGGGGCCGGAGATACGCAGTATTTT.